Shown below are 29 T cell receptor beta chains from a single sample sequenced in a study of T cell repertoires in cytomegalovirus infection (dated by TCRdb to the late 2010s). The run used an Illumina HiSeq 1500. TCRdb handled the public reads itself, with Q25 trimming in fastp and clone calling in MiXCR, and kept productive beta chains. Rows with a matching CDR3 protein are joined into one entry that keeps the most common DNA and genes. This sample is represented by 900,000 to 950,000 distinct CDR3 sequences; 31% of them were singletons. In total, the top ten clones hold about an eighth of the sample. Antigens for these TCRs are unknown. Interpreted using the paper, the treatment or condition label stands for: in vitro stimulation with specific CMV peptide epitopes to enrich CMV-specific T cells. The material was cultured CD8+ T cells from PBMCs, obtained from culture after CMV antigen stimulation. The receptors were sampled from a human donor in good health (CMV status not recorded). Some clones in this sample may be carry-over from other donors' samples.

The chain recombines TRBV5-1 with TRBJ2-7, with 7 bases lining up with TRBD1. The germline CDR1 and CDR2 sequences are SGHRS and YFSETQ. The V and J ends lost 4 bases and 4 bases, in that order; junction bases with no gene match: 11. The CDR3 spans 15 residues. The chain's CDR3 is CASSRDSSSRYEQYF. The CDR3 nucleotides are TGCGCCAGCAGCCGGGACAGTTCATCCCGGTACGAGCAGTACTTC.

This clonotype was detected only a few times. The chain combines TRBV11-2 with TRBJ2-7; TRBD1 or TRBD2 may be the D gene (5 bases each). With 1 base removed from V and 6 bases from J, the gap between germline ends came to 13 bases. The CDR3 has 14 amino acids. Germline CDR1 and CDR2: SGHAT and FQNNGV. Here the CDR3 DNA reads TGTGCCAGCAGCTTAGGGGTGGGGGACGGCGAGCAGTACGTC. Its protein is CASSLGVGDGEQYV.

The V gene is TRBV7-6, the J gene TRBJ2-1, with 7 bases aligning to TRBD1. The CDR3 spans 15 residues. The V gene's germline CDR1 is SGHVS and CDR2 FNYEAQ. V trimming: 2 bases; J trimming: 6 bases; junction bases outside the gene matches: 7. DNA for the CDR3: TGTGCCAGCAGCTTAAGAAGGGGGCGTATCAATGAGCAGTTCTTC. Translation gives CASSLRRGRINEQFF.

The chain combines TRBV4-3 with TRBJ2-3, with 8 bases matching TRBD1. This CDR3 spans 18 amino acids. The germline gives CDR1 LGHNA, CDR2 YSLEER. Losses at the gene ends were 3 bases for V and 1 base for J; bases not matched to a gene: 12. The DNA for the CDR3 is TGCGCCAGCAGCCAGGACCCCCAGGGGGCCATAGGCACAGATACGCAGTATTTT. Amino acids: CASSQDPQGAIGTDTQYF.

The chain is built from TRBV5-1 and TRBJ1-5, with 7 bases that match TRBD1. The CDR3 has 17 amino acids. Unmatched junction bases numbered 8, after V lost 2 bases and J lost 0 bases. Germline CDR1 is SGHRS and CDR2 is YFSETQ. The CDR3 DNA follows: TGCGCCAGCAGCTTAGGACAGGTTGGTATTAGCAATCAGCCCCAGCATTTT. It is translated as CASSLGQVGISNQPQHF.

The CDR3 loop is CAISESKGLGHQETQYF. The DNA of the CDR3 is TGTGCCATCAGTGAGTCGAAAGGCCTAGGCCACCAAGAGACCCAGTACTTC. The V and J genes are TRBV10-3 and TRBJ2-5; D uncertain. This CDR3 region has 17 residues. Germline V CDR1 and CDR2: ENHRY, SYGVKD. The germline V and J ends were trimmed by 0 bases and 0 bases, with 14 bases remaining between them.

This clonotype came up once. This chain uses TRBV29-1 with TRBJ2-4, with 7 bases matching TRBD2. Germline CDR1 SQVTM, CDR2 ANQGSEA. The CDR3 covers 14 residues. The ends lost 0 bases at V and 7 bases at J; junction bases unmatched: 6. CDR3 sequence (DNA): TGCAGCGTTGAAGATGTGGGGGGAGGGAACATTCAGTACTTC. It encodes CSVEDVGGGNIQYF.

This rearrangement joins TRBV5-1 to TRBJ1-1, with D maybe TRBD1 (5 bases). This CDR3 comprises 17 residues. In germline, CDR1 is SGHRS, CDR2 YFSETQ. Between the trimmed V and J ends, which lost 4 bases and 0 bases, there was a span of 19 bases. CDR3 nucleotides: TGCGCCAGCAGCCCTTGGGGCCAGGGAGATATGAACACTGAAGCTTTCTTT. As protein: CASSPWGQGDMNTEAFF.

The rearrangement joins TRBV20-1 to TRBJ2-1, with D maybe TRBD1 (5 bases). Germline V gives CDR1 DFQATT, CDR2 SNEGSKA (reference sequence). The CDR3 sequence is 13 residues long. The V gene lost 3 bases and the J gene lost 4 bases, with 10 bases spanning the gap. CDR3 in amino acids: CSASEGVYNEQFF. The CDR3 DNA sequence: TGCAGTGCTAGTGAAGGGGTATACAATGAGCAGTTCTTC.

V gene TRBV12-3 or TRBV12-4 combines with J gene TRBJ2-3; unclear D gene. The CDR3 consists of 11 residues. V shed 10 bases and J shed 6 bases, with 11 bases lying between them. The CDR3 coding sequence is TGTGCCATTACGCCTGGCGATACGCAGTATTTT. Translation: CAITPGDTQYF.

The CDR3: CASSFRQSTDTQYF. In DNA, the CDR3 is TGCGCCAGCAGCTTCAGGCAGAGCACAGATACGCAGTATTTT. The V call is TRBV5-1, the J call TRBJ2-3, with unresolved D. This CDR3 is built from 14 residues. The V end lost 2 bases, the J end lost 0 bases, and 7 bases lay between the germline ends. CDR1 is SGHRS and CDR2 is YFSETQ in the germline V gene.

This clonotype appeared a few times. This chain's CDR3 is CASSIGPLETQYF. The CDR3 DNA follows: TGTGCCAGTAGTATAGGGCCCCTAGAGACCCAGTACTTC. This chain joins TRBV19 and TRBJ2-5; D unresolved. Per germline, CDR1 LNHDA and CDR2 SQIVND (reference sequence). The ends were cut back, 1 base at V and 4 bases at J, with 7 bases in the middle. The CDR3 has 13 residues.

V gene TRBV19 combines with J gene TRBJ2-7; 11 bases are shared with TRBD2. This CDR3 has 16 amino acids. The V gene's germline CDR1 is LNHDA and CDR2 SQIVND (reference sequence). V shed 4 bases, J shed 5 bases, and the junction held 10 bases outside the gene matches. CDR3 DNA: TGTGCCAGTAGTAGTACGGTGACTAGCGGGGCCCACGAGCAGTACTTC. This gives the protein CASSSTVTSGAHEQYF. The whole variable domain, remainder taken from reference TRBV19 and TRBJ2-7, is DGGITQSPKYLFRKEGQNVTLSCEQNLNHDAMYWYRQDPGQGLRLIYYSQIVNDFQKGDIAEGYSVSREKKESFPLTVTSAQKNPTAFYLCASSSTVTSGAHEQYFGPGTRLTVT.

A few counts support this clonotype. The rearrangement uses TRBV6-5 and TRBJ2-2; D is ambiguous. In germline, CDR1 is MNHEY, CDR2 SVGAGI. V gave up 7 bases and J gave up 4 bases, with 7 bases separating them. The CDR3 loop spans 12 amino acids. The CDR3 nucleotides are TGTGCCAGCAAGGGTCCCACCGGGGAGCTGTTTTTT. It encodes CASKGPTGELFF.

To note about this clonotype: One junction end does not reproduce the germline sequence, and a read error may be involved. The CDR3 bases are TGTGCCAACAGTTCCGGGAATCAGCCCCAGCATTTT. Its translation: CANSSGNQPQHF. The V and J genes are TRBV27 and TRBJ1-5; no clear D. Germline V gene data show CDR1 as MNHEY and CDR2 as SMNVEV (reference sequence). CDR3 size: 12 residues.

This chain uses TRBV6-1 with TRBJ2-3; D ambiguous. This CDR3 region has 14 residues. Germline CDR1 is MNHNS and CDR2 is SASEGT. V dropped 10 bases and J dropped 1 base, with 15 bases sitting between them. The CDR3 region has the DNA TGTGCCACCCGTGTAGTTATAGGCACAGATACGCAGTATTTT. It translates to CATRVVIGTDTQYF.

The chain couples TRBV6-2 or TRBV6-3 to TRBJ1-2; 8 nucleotides line up with TRBD1. This CDR3 comprises 16 residues. Per the germline V gene, CDR1 is MNHEY and CDR2 is SVGEGT. V shed 4 bases, J shed 4 bases, and the junction held 11 bases outside the gene matches. CDR3 sequence reads: CASSFAGTGGFYGYTF. In DNA, the CDR3 is TGTGCCAGCAGTTTCGCCGGGACAGGTGGATTCTATGGCTACACCTTC.

This clonotype has a handful of counts. The rearrangement uses TRBV12-3 or TRBV12-4 and TRBJ2-1; unclear D gene. CDR3 length: 13 amino acids. Deletions cut 4 bases from V and 4 bases from J, with 8 bases between. The CDR3 nucleotides read TGTGCCAGCAGTTGGAGAGAATACAATGAGCAGTTCTTC. This sequence encodes CASSWREYNEQFF.

This clonotype has just a few counts. The chain links TRBV12-3 or TRBV12-4 to TRBJ2-2; D tentatively reads TRBD1 or TRBD2 (5 bases each). The CDR3 covers 17 residues. V lost 3 bases, J lost 8 bases, and 22 bases lay in between. CDR3 region: CASSFEVTGASAGELFF. The CDR3 DNA reads as TGTGCCAGCAGTTTTGAGGTGACCGGGGCCTCAGCAGGGGAGCTGTTTTTT.

V gene TRBV9 combines with J gene TRBJ2-1; 8 bases fit TRBD1. The V segment lost 0 bases and the J segment 6 bases; nucleotides outside the gene matches: 5. CDR3 length equals 15 residues. Germline V gives CDR1 SGDLS, CDR2 YYNGEE. The CDR3 bases are TGTGCCAGCAGCGTAGCAGGGGGCGGAGGCAATGAGCAGTTCTTC. Its protein is CASSVAGGGGNEQFF.

The J gene is TRBJ1-1, the V gene TRBV28, with 8 bases matching TRBD1. V lost 7 bases to trimming and J lost 5 bases; unmatched junction nucleotides: 6. CDR1 and CDR2 from the germline V gene are MDHEN and SYDVKM. The CDR3 length is 13 residues. The CDR3 sequence: CASTSTGDTEAFF. The CDR3 nucleotides read TGTGCCAGCACCTCGACAGGGGATACTGAAGCTTTCTTT.

This clonotype was picked up many times. This chain connects TRBV19 to TRBJ2-6; D uncertain. The germline V gene has CDR1 LNHDA and CDR2 SQIVND (reference sequence). This CDR3 has 17 amino acids. The V gene lost 5 bases and the J gene lost 0 bases, with 14 bases spanning the gap. The CDR3 spells CASSFEARTSGANVLTF. The CDR3 nucleotides read TGTGCCAGTAGTTTCGAGGCCCGCACCTCTGGGGCCAACGTCCTGACTTTC.

This clonotype was picked up a small number of times. This sequence joins TRBV10-3 and TRBJ1-1; TRBD1 agrees at 7 bases. The V segment lost 6 bases and the J segment 3 bases; nucleotides outside the gene matches: 7. The germline gives CDR1 ENHRY, CDR2 SYGVKD. The CDR3 runs to 14 residues. The DNA for the CDR3 is TGTGCCATCAGGGAGGAGGGGGCCCACACTGAAGCTTTCTTT. It specifies CAIREEGAHTEAFF.

This clonotype appeared a few times. This chain links TRBV2 with TRBJ2-3, with D perhaps matching TRBD2 (6 bases). From germline, CDR1 is SNHLY and CDR2 FYNNEI. V was cut by 7 bases and J by 4 bases, with 15 bases left in between. The CDR3 sequence is 14 residues long. CDR3 in amino acids: CASMEGIGADTQYF. The CDR3 region has the DNA TGTGCCAGCATGGAGGGTATCGGGGCAGATACGCAGTATTTT.

This clonotype was found a few times. The genes are TRBV12-3 or TRBV12-4 and TRBJ2-2, with TRBD2 identical over 10 bases. V lost 6 bases to trimming and J lost 7 bases; unmatched junction nucleotides: 5. CDR3 length: 14 amino acids. CDR3 residues: CASRPSGGRGELFF. The CDR3 DNA reads TGTGCCAGCAGACCTAGCGGGGGCCGCGGGGAGCTGTTTTTT.

The chain couples TRBV6-6 to TRBJ2-5, with 10 bases matching TRBD2. Germline V lookup: CDR1 MNHNY, CDR2 SVGAGI (reference sequence). V lost 0 bases and J lost 5; bases outside the gene matches: 9. The CDR3 runs to 17 residues. This CDR3 reads CASSYSTSGGAPETQYF. CDR3 sequence (DNA): TGTGCCAGCAGTTACTCGACGAGCGGGGGGGCCCCGGAGACCCAGTACTTC.

The table lists this clonotype with a few counts. This sequence joins TRBV12-3 or TRBV12-4 and TRBJ1-3; D not resolved. This CDR3 is 10 amino acids long. V dropped 5 bases and J dropped 8 bases, with 4 bases sitting between them. CDR3 sequence reads: CASSDYTIYF. The CDR3 DNA is TGTGCCAGCAGTGACTACACCATATATTTT.

The DNA for the CDR3 is TGTGCCAGCAGTCCCACCAACAATGAGCAGTTCTTC. It codes for CASSPTNNEQFF. The chain is built from TRBV27 and TRBJ2-1; no clear D. The V end was cut by 5 bases, the J end by 5 bases, with 7 bases between. This CDR3 is 12 amino acids long. Per the germline V gene, CDR1 is MNHEY and CDR2 is SMNVEV (reference sequence).

V is TRBV6-2 or TRBV6-3 and J is TRBJ2-1, with a weak D call TRBD1 (6 bases). There are 14 residues in the CDR3. V was cut by 5 bases and J by 4 bases, with 12 bases left in between. Germline CDR1 reads MNHEY; CDR2 reads SVGEGT. The CDR3 DNA sequence: TGTGCCAGCAGTCAAGGGGACAAGTACAATGAGCAGTTCTTC. The encoded protein is CASSQGDKYNEQFF.